The source of this TCR beta chain is a study of cytomegalovirus exposure and HLA in healthy donors. Study-level background: Most donors, 70% to 85% of some 400 genotyped, fell in the Caucasian-associated ancestry cluster.

Notes on the study in general: Available immune exposure information covered CMV serostatus only. Later analysis associated a missense DCLRE1C variant with TCR beta V- and J-gene trimming. According to a later analysis, donors in an Asian-associated ancestry cluster reportedly had fewer N-insertions than the roughly 670-donor mean.

The PCR employed 60 Vbeta primers together with 13 Jbeta primers. Here immunoSEQ multiplex PCR was the method, and the copy in TCRdb shows in-frame clones only, minus some. The sample holds 120,000 or so clones; around 80% are singletons and the top ten take roughly a tenth. A word on this clone: Its specificity is unknown.

The ends were cut back, 7 bases at V and 4 bases at J, with 14 bases in the middle. The V gene's germline CDR1 is SNHLY and CDR2 FYNNEI. CDR3 length equals 13 residues. This TCR was sampled from a man in his thirties or forties in good health and CMV-seropositive. V gene TRBV2 combines with J gene TRBJ2-7; a weak D match, TRBD2 (5 bases). Material for sequencing was PBMCs. The CDR3 is CASIGDYGYEQYF. As DNA, the CDR3 is TGTGCCAGCATCGGAGACTATGGGTACGAGCAGTACTTC.